This paragraph covers one T cell receptor beta chain sequence. The target antigen is unknown. During its preparation, the TCRbeta library received unique molecular identifiers. TCRdb ran MiXCR on the PCR reads and lists one entry per CDR3 protein. The sample carries about 460,000 distinct CDR3 sequences, more than 9% recorded once. The data originate from a study of T-cell reconstitution after alpha-beta-depleted transplantation in children. The CDR3 is made up of 19 amino acids. J gave up 8 bases and V 4 bases, and 19 bases lay outside the gene matches. Germline loops: CDR1 SGHAT, CDR2 FQNNGV. Notes on the study in general: After transplant, high TCRbeta diversity at day 60 in some patients arose from surviving recipient T cells and thymic progenitors. A year had passed since transplant, and T-cell counts and diversity by then came mostly from newly produced T cells. Expanded graft clones numbering several hundred reportedly gave rise to alpha-beta T cells about two months after transplant.

The receptor was derived from a child aged 2 to 9 with inherited bone marrow failure, due to receive a stem cell transplant. The chain has TRBV11-2 and TRBJ2-1; 11 positions agree with TRBD2. The specimen comprised PBMCs, sampled before TCRalphabeta/CD19-depleted stem cell transplant. CDR3 protein: CASSYFAVPLAGEGYEQFF. For the CDR3, the DNA is TGTGCCAGCAGCTATTTCGCCGTCCCACTAGCGGGAGAGGGATATGAGCAGTTCTTC.